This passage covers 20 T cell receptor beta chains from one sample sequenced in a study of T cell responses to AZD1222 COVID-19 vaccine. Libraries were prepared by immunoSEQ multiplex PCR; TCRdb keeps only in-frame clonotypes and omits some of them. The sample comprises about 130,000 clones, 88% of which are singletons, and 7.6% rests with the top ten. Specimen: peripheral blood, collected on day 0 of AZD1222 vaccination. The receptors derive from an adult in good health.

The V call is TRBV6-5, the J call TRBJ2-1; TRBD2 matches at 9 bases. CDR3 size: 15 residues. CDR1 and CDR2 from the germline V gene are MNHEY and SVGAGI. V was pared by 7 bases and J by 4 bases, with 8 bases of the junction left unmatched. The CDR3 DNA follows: TGTGCCAGCACCAATAGCGGGGGAGTTTACAATGAGCAGTTCTTC. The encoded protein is CASTNSGGVYNEQFF.

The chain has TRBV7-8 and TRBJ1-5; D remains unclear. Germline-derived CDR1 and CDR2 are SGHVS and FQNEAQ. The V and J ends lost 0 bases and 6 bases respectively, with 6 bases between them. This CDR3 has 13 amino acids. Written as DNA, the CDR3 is TGTGCCAGCAGCTTAGCCGAGGGTCAGCCCCAGCATTTT. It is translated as CASSLAEGQPQHF.

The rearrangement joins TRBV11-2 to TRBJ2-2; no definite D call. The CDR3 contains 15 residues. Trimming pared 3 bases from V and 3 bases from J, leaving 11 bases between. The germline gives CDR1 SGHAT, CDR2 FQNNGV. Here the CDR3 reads CASSFIGTDTGELFF. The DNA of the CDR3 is TGTGCCAGCAGCTTTATTGGCACGGACACCGGGGAGCTGTTTTTT.

Here the CDR3 DNA reads TGCGCCAGCAGCTTGGCCCCGGGATCCATTAATTCACCCCTCCACTTT. Encoded protein: CASSLAPGSINSPLHF. The chain links TRBV5-1 to TRBJ1-6; D ambiguous. V lost 0 bases to trimming and J lost 6 bases, with 13 bases between them. This CDR3 comprises 16 residues. The germline gives CDR1 SGHRS, CDR2 YFSETQ.

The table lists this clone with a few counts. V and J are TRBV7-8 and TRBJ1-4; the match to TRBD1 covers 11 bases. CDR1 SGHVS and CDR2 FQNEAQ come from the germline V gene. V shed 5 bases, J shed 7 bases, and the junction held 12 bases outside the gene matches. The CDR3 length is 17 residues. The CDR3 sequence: CASSLRGTGGFREKLFF. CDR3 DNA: TGTGCCAGCAGCCTAAGGGGGACAGGGGGATTTCGTGAAAAACTGTTTTTT.

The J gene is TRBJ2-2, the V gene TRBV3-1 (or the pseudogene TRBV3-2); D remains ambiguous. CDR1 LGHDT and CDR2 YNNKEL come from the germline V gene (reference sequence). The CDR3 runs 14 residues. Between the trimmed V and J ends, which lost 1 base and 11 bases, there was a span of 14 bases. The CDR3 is CASSQVPDIKELFF. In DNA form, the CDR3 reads TGTGCCAGCAGCCAAGTCCCAGACATAAAAGAGCTGTTTTTT.

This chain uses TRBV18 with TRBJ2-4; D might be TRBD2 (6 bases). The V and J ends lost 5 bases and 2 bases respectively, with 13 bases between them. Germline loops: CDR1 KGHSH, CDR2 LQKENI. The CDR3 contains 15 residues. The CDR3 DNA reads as TGTGCCAGCTCAGCCCACGGGGGACCCAAAAACATTCAGTACTTC. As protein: CASSAHGGPKNIQYF.

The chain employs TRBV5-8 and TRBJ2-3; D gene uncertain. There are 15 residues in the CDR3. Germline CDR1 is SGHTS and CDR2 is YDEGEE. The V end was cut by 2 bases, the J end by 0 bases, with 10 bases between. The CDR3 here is CASSFQLPSTDTQYF. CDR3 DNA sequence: TGTGCCAGCAGCTTCCAACTACCAAGCACAGATACGCAGTATTTT. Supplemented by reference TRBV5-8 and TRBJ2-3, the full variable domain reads EAGVTQSPTHLIKTRGQQATLRCSPISGHTSVYWYQQALGLGLQFLLWYDEGEERNRGNFPPRFSGRQFPNYSSELNVNALELEDSALYLCASSFQLPSTDTQYFGPGTRLTVL.

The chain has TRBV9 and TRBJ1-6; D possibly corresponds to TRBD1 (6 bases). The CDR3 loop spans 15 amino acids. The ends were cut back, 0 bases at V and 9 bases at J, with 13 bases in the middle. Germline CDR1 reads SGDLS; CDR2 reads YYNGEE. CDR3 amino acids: CASSVDGGLGSPLHF. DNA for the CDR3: TGTGCCAGCAGCGTAGATGGGGGGCTTGGTTCACCCCTCCACTTT.

The CDR3, as DNA: TGTGCCAGCAGTATCGACGCCTACGAGCAGTACTTC. Translating it yields CASSIDAYEQYF. The chain links TRBV2 to TRBJ2-7, with D uncertain. CDR3 length: 12 amino acids. With 5 bases removed from V and 2 bases from J, the gap between germline ends came to 7 bases. Germline CDR1 reads SNHLY; CDR2 reads FYNNEI.

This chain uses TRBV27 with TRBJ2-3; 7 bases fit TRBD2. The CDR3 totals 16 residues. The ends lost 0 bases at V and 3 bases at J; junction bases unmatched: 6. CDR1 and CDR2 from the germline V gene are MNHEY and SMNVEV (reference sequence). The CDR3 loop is CASSLSWGGGTDTQYF. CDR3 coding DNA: TGTGCCAGCAGTTTATCTTGGGGGGGTGGGACAGATACGCAGTATTTT.

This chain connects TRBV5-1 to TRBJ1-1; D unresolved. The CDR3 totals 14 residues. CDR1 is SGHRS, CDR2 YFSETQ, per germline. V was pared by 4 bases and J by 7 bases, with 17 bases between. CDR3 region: CASSLRLLKDEAFF. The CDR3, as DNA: TGCGCCAGCAGCCTACGCTTACTAAAGGATGAAGCTTTCTTT.

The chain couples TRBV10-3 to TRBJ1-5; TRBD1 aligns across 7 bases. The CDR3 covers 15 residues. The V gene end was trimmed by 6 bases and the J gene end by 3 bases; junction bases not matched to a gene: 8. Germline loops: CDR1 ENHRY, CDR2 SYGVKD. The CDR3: CAISSRQGDNQPQHF. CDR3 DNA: TGTGCCATCAGCAGTCGACAGGGCGACAATCAGCCCCAGCATTTT.

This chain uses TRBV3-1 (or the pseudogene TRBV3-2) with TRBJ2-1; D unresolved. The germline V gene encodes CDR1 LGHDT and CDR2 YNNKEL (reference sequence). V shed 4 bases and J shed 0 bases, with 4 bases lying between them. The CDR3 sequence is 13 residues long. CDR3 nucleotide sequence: TGTGCCAGCAGCCGGAGCTCCTACAATGAGCAGTTCTTC. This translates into CASSRSSYNEQFF.

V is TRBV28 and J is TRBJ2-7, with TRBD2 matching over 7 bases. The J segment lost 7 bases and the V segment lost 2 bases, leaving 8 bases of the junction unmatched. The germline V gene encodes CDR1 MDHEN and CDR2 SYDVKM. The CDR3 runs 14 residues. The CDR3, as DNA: TGTGCCAGCAGTTTACACCAGCGGGAACGGGAGCAGTACTTC. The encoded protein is CASSLHQREREQYF.

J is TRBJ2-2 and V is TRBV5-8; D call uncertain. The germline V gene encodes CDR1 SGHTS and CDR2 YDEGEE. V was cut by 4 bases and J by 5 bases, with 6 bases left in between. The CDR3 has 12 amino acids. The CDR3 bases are TGTGCCAGCAGCCGATATACCGGGGAGCTGTTTTTT. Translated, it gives CASSRYTGELFF.

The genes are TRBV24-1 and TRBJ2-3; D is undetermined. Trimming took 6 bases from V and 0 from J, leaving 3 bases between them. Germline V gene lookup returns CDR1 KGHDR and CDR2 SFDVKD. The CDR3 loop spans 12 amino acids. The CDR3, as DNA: TGTGCCACCAGTTCTAGCACAGATACGCAGTATTTT. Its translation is CATSSSTDTQYF.

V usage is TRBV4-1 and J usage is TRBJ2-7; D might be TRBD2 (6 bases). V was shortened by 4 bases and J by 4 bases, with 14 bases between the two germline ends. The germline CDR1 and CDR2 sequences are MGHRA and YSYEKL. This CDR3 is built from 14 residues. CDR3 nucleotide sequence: TGCGCCAGCAGCCTTAGGGACTCCGGTTACGAGCAGTACTTC. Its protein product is CASSLRDSGYEQYF.

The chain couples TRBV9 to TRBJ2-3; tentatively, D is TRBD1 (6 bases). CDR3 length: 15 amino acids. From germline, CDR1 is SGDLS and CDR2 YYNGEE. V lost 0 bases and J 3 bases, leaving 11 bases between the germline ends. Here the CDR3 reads CASSVGGGGTDTQYF. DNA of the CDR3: TGTGCCAGCAGCGTAGGAGGGGGTGGTACAGATACGCAGTATTTT.

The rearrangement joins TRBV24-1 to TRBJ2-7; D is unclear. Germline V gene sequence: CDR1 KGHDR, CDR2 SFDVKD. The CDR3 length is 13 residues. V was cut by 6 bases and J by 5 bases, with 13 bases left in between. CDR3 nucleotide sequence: TGTGCCACCAGTCCCGGCCAAGGGAACGAGCAGTACTTC. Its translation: CATSPGQGNEQYF.